These 19 T cell receptor beta chains were sequenced from one sample in a study of blood T cell repertoires in COVID-19. Clones were sequenced by immunoSEQ multiplex PCR, and TCRdb holds only the in-frame ones, with some missing. The sample contains just over 300,000 clones, roughly 91% of which appear only once. The specimen was peripheral blood. Receptors were obtained from a woman in her thirties with COVID-19, enrolled during active disease.

The chain combines TRBV6-6 with TRBJ1-1, with a possible D match to TRBD1 (6 bases). The CDR3 totals 15 residues. Germline loops: CDR1 MNHNY, CDR2 SVGAGI (reference sequence). The V end was cut by 4 bases, the J end by 1 base, with 13 bases between. The CDR3 DNA reads TGTGCCAGCAGTTCCTCAGGGGCTGCGAACACTGAAGCTTTCTTT. This codes for CASSSSGAANTEAFF.

The V call is TRBV6-4, the J call TRBJ1-2, with unresolved D. V dropped 5 bases and J dropped 8 bases, with 18 bases sitting between them. The CDR3 contains 14 residues. The germline gives CDR1 MRHNA, CDR2 SNTAGT. The CDR3 spells CASSHQGVVRGYTF. The DNA of the CDR3 is TGTGCCAGCAGTCACCAAGGAGTAGTAAGGGGCTACACCTTC.

This rearrangement joins TRBV11-3 to TRBJ1-1; 7 bases fit TRBD1. With 4 bases clipped from V and 3 bases from J, the junction kept 5 bases outside the gene matches. Germline CDR1 reads SGHNT; CDR2 reads YENEEA. The CDR3 runs 14 residues. CDR3 region: CASSWETGYTEAFF. The CDR3 nucleotides are TGTGCCAGCAGCTGGGAGACAGGGTACACTGAAGCTTTCTTT.

This chain uses TRBV5-5 with TRBJ2-2, with no clear D. This CDR3 region has 14 residues. Trimming took 0 bases from V and 3 from J, leaving 6 bases between them. Germline V CDR1 and CDR2: SGHKS, YYEKEE (reference sequence). The CDR3 loop reads CASSLGRYTGELFF. CDR3 in DNA: TGTGCCAGCAGCTTGGGGAGATACACCGGGGAGCTGTTTTTT.

The chain employs TRBV18 and TRBJ1-6; no clear D gene. Per the germline V gene, CDR1 is KGHSH and CDR2 is LQKENI. The CDR3 contains 14 residues. Trimming took 5 bases from V and 0 from J, leaving 5 bases between them. As DNA, the CDR3 is TGTGCCAGCTCAGCCAGCTCCTATAATTCACCCCTCCACTTT. This translates into CASSASSYNSPLHF.

The chain couples TRBV6-5 to TRBJ2-2; TRBD2 aligns across 8 bases. J lost 4 bases, V lost 4 bases, and 2 bases had no gene match. The germline V gene encodes CDR1 MNHEY and CDR2 SVGAGI. CDR3 length: 14 residues. The CDR3 DNA reads as TGTGCCAGCAGTTGGGGACTAGTCACCGGGGAGCTGTTTTTT. Translating gives CASSWGLVTGELFF.

The chain recombines TRBV19 with TRBJ1-4, with 10 bases lining up with TRBD1. The trim removed 4 bases at V and 7 bases at J, leaving 3 bases unmatched. The CDR3 runs to 14 residues. Germline lookup yields CDR1 LNHDA and CDR2 SQIVND (reference sequence). This CDR3 reads CASSTTGGVEKLFF. CDR3 sequence (DNA): TGTGCCAGTAGTACGACAGGGGGCGTTGAAAAACTGTTTTTT.

The chain links TRBV21-1 to TRBJ2-2; the D call of TRBD1 is as the table states it, not checked on the DNA. TRBV21-1 is shown as a pseudogene. This CDR3 is 18 amino acids long. CDR3 in DNA: TGTGCCAGCACCAAGGGGACTCAAGACAGGGGGGACACCGGGGAGCTGTTTTTT. Encoded protein: CASTKGTQDRGDTGELFF.

The J gene is TRBJ1-3, the V gene TRBV9; D is ambiguous. CDR3 length: 14 amino acids. V was cut by 3 bases and J by 0 bases, with 7 bases left in between. In germline, CDR1 is SGDLS, CDR2 YYNGEE. The CDR3 here is CASSDSTSGNTIYF. The CDR3 DNA sequence: TGTGCCAGCAGCGACAGTACCTCTGGAAACACCATATATTTT.

This clone occurred once. This chain links TRBV10-3 with TRBJ1-5; D uncertain. Trimming removed 2 bases from V and 0 bases from J, with 11 bases in between. Per the germline V gene, CDR1 is ENHRY and CDR2 is SYGVKD. There are 16 residues in the CDR3. In nucleotides, the CDR3 is TGTGCCATCAGTGAGACGGGTGGAAATAGCAATCAGCCCCAGCATTTT. This sequence encodes CAISETGGNSNQPQHF.

This chain uses TRBV6-5 with TRBJ1-5; a weak D match, TRBD1 (5 bases). V gave up 0 bases and J gave up 11 bases, with 14 bases separating them. The CDR3 has 14 amino acids. The V gene's germline CDR1 is MNHEY and CDR2 SVGAGI. In DNA form, the CDR3 reads TGTGCCAGCAGTTACTCGACGGACACCTTGTCCCAGCATTTT. This encodes CASSYSTDTLSQHF.

This chain links TRBV6-5 with TRBJ2-5; D might be TRBD1 (5 bases). CDR1 is MNHEY, CDR2 SVGAGI, per germline. The CDR3 runs to 13 residues. V lost 6 bases, J lost 3 bases, and 11 bases lay in between. CDR3 in amino acids: CASRDPGKETQYF. Here the CDR3 DNA reads TGTGCCAGCAGGGACCCAGGGAAAGAGACCCAGTACTTC.

J is TRBJ1-4 and V is TRBV6-5, with TRBD1 matching over 7 bases. This CDR3 has 14 amino acids. From germline, CDR1 is MNHEY and CDR2 SVGAGI. V lost 8 bases and J lost 1; bases outside the gene matches: 4. CDR3 protein: CASAQGGTNEKLFF. In DNA, the CDR3 is TGTGCCAGCGCCCAGGGGGGAACTAATGAAAAACTGTTTTTT.

V and J are TRBV25-1 and TRBJ2-7; a weak D match, TRBD1 (6 bases). The length of the CDR3 is 12 residues. CDR1 is MGHDK, CDR2 SYGVNS, per germline. Between the trimmed V and J ends, which lost 10 bases and 3 bases, there was a span of 13 bases. In DNA, the CDR3 is TGTGCCACCCATGGGGGCCGCTACGAGCAGTACTTC. Translated, it gives CATHGGRYEQYF.

With regard to this clone: The identical CDR3 is also encoded by other nucleotide sequences in the sample. The gene calls are TRBV7-2 and TRBJ2-3; the match to TRBD1 covers 7 bases. The germline CDR1 and CDR2 sequences are SGHTA and FQGNSA. CDR3 length equals 14 residues. Losses at the gene ends were 2 bases for V and 1 base for J; bases not matched to a gene: 0. In DNA, the CDR3 is TGTGCCAGCAGCTTAACAGGGGGCACAGATACGCAGTATTTT. Its translation is CASSLTGGTDTQYF.

J is TRBJ1-4 and V is TRBV7-9; D call uncertain. This CDR3 comprises 19 residues. Trimming took off 5 bases at V and 0 bases at J, with 22 bases between the two ends. CDR1 and CDR2 (germline): SEHNR, FQNEAQ (reference sequence). CDR3 sequence reads: CASSITSLGSFSTNEKLFF. In DNA, the CDR3 is TGTGCCAGCAGCATAACCTCCCTCGGTAGTTTCTCAACTAATGAAAAACTGTTTTTT.

This chain joins TRBV6-5 and TRBJ2-2, with D perhaps TRBD1 (8 bases). Germline values: CDR1 MNHEY, CDR2 SVGAGI. CDR3 length equals 14 residues. V dropped 7 bases and J dropped 7 bases, with 16 bases sitting between them. This CDR3 reads CASTPNRGGGELFF. CDR3 nucleotide sequence: TGTGCCAGCACCCCGAACAGGGGGGGCGGGGAGCTGTTTTTT.

The chain joins TRBV5-8 to TRBJ1-2; 7 bases are a match to TRBD1. Per germline, CDR1 SGHTS and CDR2 YDEGEE. The CDR3 is made up of 15 amino acids. J gave up 5 bases and V 0 bases, and 7 bases lay outside the gene matches. Written as DNA, the CDR3 is TGTGCCAGCAGCTTGGTGGAGACAGGGACTTATGGCTACACCTTC. It encodes CASSLVETGTYGYTF.

The chain is built from TRBV27 and TRBJ2-3, with 8 bases identical to TRBD2. Per germline, CDR1 MNHEY and CDR2 SMNVEV (reference sequence). CDR3 length: 14 amino acids. Trimming cost V 10 bases and J 2 bases; bases outside gene matches: 8. In DNA form, the CDR3 reads TGTGCCACCTGGGAGCGGGGGCACACAGATACGCAGTATTTT. It is translated as CATWERGHTDTQYF.